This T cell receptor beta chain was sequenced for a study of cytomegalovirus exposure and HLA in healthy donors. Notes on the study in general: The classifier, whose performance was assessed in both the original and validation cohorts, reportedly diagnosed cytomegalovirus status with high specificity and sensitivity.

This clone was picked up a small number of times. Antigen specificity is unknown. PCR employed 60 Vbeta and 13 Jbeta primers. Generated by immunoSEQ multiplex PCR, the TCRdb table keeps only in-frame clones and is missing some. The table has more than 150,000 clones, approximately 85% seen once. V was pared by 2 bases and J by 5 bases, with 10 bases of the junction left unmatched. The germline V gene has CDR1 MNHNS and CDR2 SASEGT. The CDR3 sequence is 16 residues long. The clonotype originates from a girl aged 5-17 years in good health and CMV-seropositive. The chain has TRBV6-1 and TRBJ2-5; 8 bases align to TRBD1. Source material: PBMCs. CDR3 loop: CASSELSGRGHETQYF. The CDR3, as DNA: TGTGCCAGCAGTGAACTCTCCGGCAGGGGGCACGAGACCCAGTACTTC.